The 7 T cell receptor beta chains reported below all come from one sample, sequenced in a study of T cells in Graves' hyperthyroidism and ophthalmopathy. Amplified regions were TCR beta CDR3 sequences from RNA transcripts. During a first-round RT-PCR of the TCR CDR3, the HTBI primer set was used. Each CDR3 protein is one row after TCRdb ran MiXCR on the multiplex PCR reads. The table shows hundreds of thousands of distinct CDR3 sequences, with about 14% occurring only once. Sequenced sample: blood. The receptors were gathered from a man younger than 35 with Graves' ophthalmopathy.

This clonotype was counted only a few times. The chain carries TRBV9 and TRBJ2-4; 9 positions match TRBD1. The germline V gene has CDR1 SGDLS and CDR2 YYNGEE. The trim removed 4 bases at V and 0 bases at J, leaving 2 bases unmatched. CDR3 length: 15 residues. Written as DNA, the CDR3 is TGTGCCAGCAGCACGGACAGGGGAGCCAAAAACATTCAGTACTTC. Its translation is CASSTDRGAKNIQYF. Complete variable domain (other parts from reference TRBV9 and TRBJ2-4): DSGVTQTPKHLITATGQRVTLRCSPRSGDLSVYWYQQSLDQGLQFLIQYYNGEERAKGNILERFSAQQFPDLHSELNLSSLELGDSALYFCASSTDRGAKNIQYFGAGTRLSVL.

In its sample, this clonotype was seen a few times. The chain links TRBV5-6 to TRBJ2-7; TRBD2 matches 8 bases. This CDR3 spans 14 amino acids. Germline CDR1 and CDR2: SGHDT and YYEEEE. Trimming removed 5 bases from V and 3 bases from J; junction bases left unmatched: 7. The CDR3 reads CASRITGGGYEQYF. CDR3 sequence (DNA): TGTGCCAGCAGAATCACCGGGGGGGGCTACGAGCAGTACTTC.

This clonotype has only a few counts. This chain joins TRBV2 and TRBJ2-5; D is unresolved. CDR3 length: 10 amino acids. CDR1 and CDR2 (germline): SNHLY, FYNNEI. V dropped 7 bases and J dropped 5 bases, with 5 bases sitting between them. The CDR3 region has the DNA TGTGCCAGCAATGACGAGACCCAGTACTTC. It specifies CASNDETQYF.

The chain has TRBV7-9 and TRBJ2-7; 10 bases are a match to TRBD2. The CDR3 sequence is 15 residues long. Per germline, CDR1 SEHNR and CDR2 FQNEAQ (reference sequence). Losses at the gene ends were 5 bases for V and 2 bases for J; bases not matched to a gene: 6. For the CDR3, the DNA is TGTGCCAGCAGCCAAGCGGGAGGGCAGGCCTACGAGCAGTACTTC. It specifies CASSQAGGQAYEQYF.

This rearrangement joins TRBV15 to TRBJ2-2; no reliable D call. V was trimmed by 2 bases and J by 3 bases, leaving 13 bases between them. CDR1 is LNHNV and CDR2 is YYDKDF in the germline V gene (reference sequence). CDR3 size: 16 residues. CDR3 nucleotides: TGTGCCACCAGCAGAAGACAAGACGGCCACACCGGGGAGCTGTTTTTT. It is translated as CATSRRQDGHTGELFF.

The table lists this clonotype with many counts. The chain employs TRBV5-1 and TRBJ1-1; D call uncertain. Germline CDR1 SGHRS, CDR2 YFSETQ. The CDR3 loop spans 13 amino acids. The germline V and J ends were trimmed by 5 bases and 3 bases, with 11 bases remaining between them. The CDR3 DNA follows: TGCGCCAGCAGAGTATGGGGTGACACTGAAGCTTTCTTT. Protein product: CASRVWGDTEAFF.

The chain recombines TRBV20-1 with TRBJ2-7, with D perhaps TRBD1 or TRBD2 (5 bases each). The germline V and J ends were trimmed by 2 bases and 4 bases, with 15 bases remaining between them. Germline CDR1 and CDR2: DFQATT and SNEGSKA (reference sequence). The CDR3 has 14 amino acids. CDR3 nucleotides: TGCAGTGCTAGACCCACGGGACCCTTTTACGAGCAGTACTTC. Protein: CSARPTGPFYEQYF.